This entry lists 21 T cell receptor beta chains sequenced from one sample in a study of beta chain features in type 1 diabetes. Whole-study findings and limits: All four CD4+ subsets of Type 1 diabetes patients contained TCRB CDR3s that were moderately but significantly shorter.

These receptors' targets are unknown. All of the isolated RNA was reverse transcribed, so expressed TCRB transcripts were sequenced. Some clones are missing from TCRdb's copy, which holds only in-frame ones; the method was immunoSEQ multiplex PCR. The sample lists 55,000 to 85,000 clones, about 50% occurring once. Sequenced: central memory CD4+ T cells from blood. The receptors originated from a man aged 25 to 45 with type 1 diabetes.

The chain joins TRBV10-3 to TRBJ1-3; D is undetermined. The germline V gene has CDR1 ENHRY and CDR2 SYGVKD. V lost 6 bases and J 0 bases, leaving 9 bases between the germline ends. The CDR3 sequence is 14 residues long. The CDR3 here is CAIRETSSGNTIYF. The CDR3 nucleotides read TGTGCCATCAGGGAAACTAGCTCTGGAAACACCATATATTTT.

This chain links TRBV7-2 with TRBJ2-5, with 11 nucleotides matching TRBD2. V shed 5 bases and J 4 bases; nucleotides not matched to a gene: 9. This CDR3 is 16 amino acids long. CDR1 is SGHTA and CDR2 is FQGNSA in the germline V gene. CDR3: CASSHISGGAGETQYF. The CDR3 coding sequence is TGTGCCAGCAGCCACATTAGCGGGGGGGCCGGAGAGACCCAGTACTTC.

In its sample, this clone was seen once. The V gene is TRBV5-1, the J gene TRBJ2-3, with TRBD2 identical over 7 bases. Germline V gene data show CDR1 as SGHRS and CDR2 as YFSETQ. V lost 3 bases and J lost 2; bases outside the gene matches: 6. CDR3 length: 15 amino acids. The CDR3 sequence is CASSYWRGSTDTQYF. In DNA form, the CDR3 reads TGCGCCAGCAGCTACTGGCGGGGGTCCACAGATACGCAGTATTTT.

Concerning this clone itself: This sample includes further DNA sequences coding for the same CDR3. CDR3 sequence: CASSIMTSGVETQYF. The CDR3 DNA follows: TGTGCCAGTAGTATAATGACTAGCGGGGTGGAAACCCAGTACTTC. The chain recombines TRBV19 with TRBJ2-5; the match to TRBD2 covers 11 bases. The CDR3 has 15 amino acids. From germline, CDR1 is LNHDA and CDR2 SQIVND (reference sequence). J was trimmed by 8 bases and V by 2 bases; bases with no gene match: 7.

This rearrangement joins TRBV15 to TRBJ2-3, with 7 nucleotides matching TRBD2. The germline V gene encodes CDR1 LNHNV and CDR2 YYDKDF (reference sequence). V gave up 9 bases and J gave up 2 bases; unmatched junction bases: 14. CDR3 length: 16 amino acids. As DNA, the CDR3 is TGTGCCACTAAAGAGGGAGGGGCCCGACCCACAGATACGCAGTATTTT. It is translated as CATKEGGARPTDTQYF.

This clone was observed a handful of times. The chain couples TRBV2 to TRBJ2-7, with D possibly TRBD1 on 8 matching bases. The CDR3 sequence is 15 residues long. Germline V gene sequence: CDR1 SNHLY, CDR2 FYNNEI. V was pared by 7 bases and J by 2 bases, with 18 bases between. CDR3 in amino acids: CASTGQGGGAYEQYF. CDR3 in DNA: TGTGCCAGCACCGGACAGGGAGGGGGGGCCTACGAGCAGTACTTC.

The CDR3 protein is CASSYLGQGAYEQYF. The CDR3 bases are TGTGCCAGCAGTTACTTGGGACAGGGGGCTTACGAGCAGTACTTC. This chain connects TRBV6-5 to TRBJ2-7; 12 nucleotides agree with TRBD1. V shed 1 base, J shed 4 bases, and the junction held 2 bases outside the gene matches. Germline loops: CDR1 MNHEY, CDR2 SVGAGI. CDR3 length equals 15 residues.

This chain uses TRBV11-3 with TRBJ2-3; D is ambiguous. Germline CDR1 reads SGHNT; CDR2 reads YENEEA. The CDR3 has 11 residues. V was pared by 4 bases and J by 5 bases, with 4 bases between. The CDR3 reads CASSSVDTQYF. Written as DNA, the CDR3 is TGTGCCAGCAGCTCAGTAGATACGCAGTATTTT.

This clone has a handful of counts. The chain is built from TRBV4-2 and TRBJ2-5; TRBD2 is a possible D gene (6 bases). Trimming pared 1 base from V and 2 bases from J, leaving 14 bases between. CDR1 and CDR2 from the germline V gene are LGHNA and YNFKEQ. This CDR3 spans 16 amino acids. Written as DNA, the CDR3 is TGTGCCAGCAGCCAAGTAGTCGGGGGTCTTCAAGAGACCCAGTACTTC. Its protein is CASSQVVGGLQETQYF.

The chain links TRBV7-8 to TRBJ1-2, with D possibly matching TRBD1 (5 bases). Germline V gene lookup returns CDR1 SGHVS and CDR2 FQNEAQ. The CDR3 sequence is 16 residues long. Trimming pared 1 base from V and 1 base from J, leaving 13 bases between. The CDR3 nucleotides read TGTGCCAGCAGCTTAGTTACCGGACACCTTAACTATGGCTACACCTTC. This sequence encodes CASSLVTGHLNYGYTF.

The chain employs TRBV19 and TRBJ1-1; 7 bases match TRBD1. With 8 bases clipped from V and 4 bases from J, the junction kept 13 bases outside the gene matches. This CDR3 region has 15 residues. Germline V CDR1 and CDR2: LNHDA, SQIVND (reference sequence). The CDR3 DNA sequence: TGTGCCAGTCGATTATCACGAGGGGGCACCACTGAAGCTTTCTTT. This codes for CASRLSRGGTTEAFF.

This chain connects TRBV11-2 to TRBJ2-1, with a possible D match to TRBD2 (5 bases). The V end was cut by 1 base, the J end by 10 bases, with 17 bases between. The CDR3 is made up of 15 amino acids. Germline loops: CDR1 SGHAT, CDR2 FQNNGV. CDR3 in DNA: TGTGCCAGCAGCTTAGCTAGCAGGACCTTTGCGGAGCAGTTCTTC. Encoded protein: CASSLASRTFAEQFF.

The CDR3 DNA is TGTGCCAGCAGCCCTGGACTAGCGGGCCCCTACGAGCAGTACTTC. Encoded protein: CASSPGLAGPYEQYF. The chain joins TRBV7-9 to TRBJ2-7, with TRBD2 identical over 11 bases. V lost 5 bases, J lost 2 bases, and 5 bases stayed unmatched. Germline V CDR1 and CDR2: SEHNR, FQNEAQ (reference sequence). CDR3 length equals 15 residues.

The DNA for the CDR3 is TGCAGCGGCAACCGGGACAGGGGTTACAATGAGCAGTTCTTC. It codes for CSGNRDRGYNEQFF. The chain combines TRBV29-1 with TRBJ2-1, with TRBD1 identical over 10 bases. V dropped 7 bases and J dropped 4; count of bases not matched to a gene: 7. Germline-derived CDR1 and CDR2 are SQVTM and ANQGSEA. The CDR3 runs to 14 residues.

This clone appeared a few times. This chain links TRBV5-4 with TRBJ1-3, with TRBD1 as a possible D gene (6 bases). This CDR3 is built from 15 residues. Trimming removed 4 bases from V and 0 bases from J, with 11 bases in between. Germline V gene lookup returns CDR1 SGHNT and CDR2 YYREEE (reference sequence). The CDR3 DNA follows: TGTGCCAGCAGCGGGGGGGCGAGCTCTGGAAACACCATATATTTT. Its translation: CASSGGASSGNTIYF.

The gene calls are TRBV21-1 and TRBJ2-2; the D call of TRBD1 is as the table states it, not checked on the DNA. TRBV21-1 is deemed a pseudogene. There are 13 residues in the CDR3. The CDR3 bases are TGTGCCAGCGAGAGACAGGGGACCGGGGAGCTGTTTTTT. Amino acids: CASERQGTGELFF.

V usage is TRBV5-6 and J usage is TRBJ2-7; D is unresolved. This CDR3 is 13 amino acids long. Germline CDR1 and CDR2: SGHDT and YYEEEE. Between the trimmed V and J ends, which lost 3 bases and 6 bases, there was a span of 13 bases. The CDR3 loop reads CASSSNEWSEQYF. CDR3 nucleotide sequence: TGTGCCAGCAGCTCGAACGAATGGAGCGAGCAGTACTTC.

The CDR3 sequence: CASRSGQGNQPQHF. CDR3 coding DNA: TGTGCCAGCAGGAGCGGACAGGGGAATCAGCCCCAGCATTTT. V and J are TRBV6-1 and TRBJ1-5, with 9 nucleotides matching TRBD1. The germline V gene encodes CDR1 MNHNS and CDR2 SASEGT. The CDR3 runs to 14 residues. V lost 6 bases, J lost 4 bases, and 4 bases stayed unmatched.

This clone was counted between two and nine times. This chain joins TRBV5-1 and TRBJ1-1, with D unclear. The germline gives CDR1 SGHRS, CDR2 YFSETQ. V lost 6 bases and J 0 bases, leaving 9 bases between the germline ends. This CDR3 has 13 amino acids. The CDR3 DNA follows: TGCGCCAGCAAATACTCCATGAACACTGAAGCTTTCTTT. Translated: CASKYSMNTEAFF.

The J gene is TRBJ2-1, the V gene TRBV11-2; maybe TRBD2 (5 bases). V was trimmed by 4 bases and J by 3 bases, leaving 13 bases between them. The germline CDR1 and CDR2 sequences are SGHAT and FQNNGV. The CDR3 length is 15 residues. The CDR3 DNA follows: TGTGCCAGCAGCTCGATGTCTGCGGGCTACAATGAGCAGTTCTTC. Its protein is CASSSMSAGYNEQFF.

This clone was seen only once. The chain combines TRBV7-6 with TRBJ2-2; the D is unclear. This CDR3 region has 14 residues. Germline V gene data show CDR1 as SGHVS and CDR2 as FNYEAQ. Trimming stripped 6 bases from V and 1 base from J, with 9 bases between. The CDR3, as DNA: TGTGCCAGCAGTCTCCAGGAGAACACCGGGGAGCTGTTTTTT. This encodes CASSLQENTGELFF.